The present TCR beta chain was sequenced within a study of T cell repertoires in cytomegalovirus infection. Study-wide background: Public TCR beta signatures indicated both CMV infection and matching HLA type. Study-level results: HLA-C-restricted CMV clonotypes gave the most frequent clonotype in two of eight donors. Public TCR beta family frequency separated CMV-and-HLA carriers, including in an independent cohort.

V shed 11 bases, J shed 5 bases, and the junction held 5 bases outside the gene matches. The CDR3 has 11 residues. Germline loops: CDR1 SEHNR, CDR2 FQNEAQ (reference sequence). TCRdb ran MiXCR on the reads and lists one entry per CDR3 protein. The sample records hundreds of thousands of distinct CDR3 sequences, 17% being singletons. This clonotype was counted at least ten times. Its antigen is unknown. The sequence was collected from a human donor in good health (CMV status not recorded). Some clones in this sample may be carry-over from other donors' samples. The chain joins TRBV7-9 to TRBJ1-1; 7 bases fit TRBD1. What was sequenced was PBMCs. The CDR3 region has the DNA TGTGCCGGGACAGACGGGACTGAAGCTTTCTTT. This sequence encodes CAGTDGTEAFF.